This is a list of T cell receptor beta chains from one sample in a study of T-cell memory formation after mild COVID-19. Using its own MiXCR run on the 5' RACE reads, TCRdb lists one record per CDR3 protein. The data hold 250,000 to 350,000 distinct CDR3 sequences, with roughly 15% observed a single time. The sample taken for sequencing was PBMCs or a T cell subset sorted from them (not recorded which). The source of these receptors is a man younger than 35 who had mild COVID-19 (a few samples of this study predate the infection). Cell type and time point are not known. Both conserved end residues are part of each CDR3. A D gene is named only where the DNA matches it firmly. Size is omitted from some rows. Given values are once, few, many or a class for expanded clones.

d_call clone_size j_call v_call cdr3_nt cdr3_aa
TRBD2 few TRBJ2-1 TRBV9 TGTGCCAGCAGCGTAGCTGGGACTAGCTATAATGAGCAGTTCTTC CASSVAGTSYNEQFF
NA few TRBJ1-1 TRBV6-2/TRBV6-3 TGTGCCAGCAGTTACGACGGACCCATGAACACTGAAGCTTTCTTT CASSYDGPMNTEAFF
NA few TRBJ1-1 TRBV7-6 TGTGCCAGCAGCTTAGCTGGGAACGGAATGAGTGAAGCTTTCTTT CASSLAGNGMSEAFF
NA many TRBJ1-1 TRBV7-8 TGTGCCAGCAGCTCACCACAGGGATCGATCCCTGAAGCTTTCTTT CASSSPQGSIPEAFF
NA few TRBJ1-1 TRBV6-2/TRBV6-3 TGTGCCAGCACCTACCAGGCGGGGTACACTGAAGCTTTCTTT CASTYQAGYTEAFF
NA few TRBJ2-2 TRBV29-1 TGCAGCGTTACAGGGACCGGGGAGCTGTTTTTT CSVTGTGELFF
NA NA TRBJ1-4 TRBV27 TGTGCCAGGAATCCAGGGGTAACTAATGAAAAACTGTTTTTT CARNPGVTNEKLFF
TRBD1 few TRBJ1-1 TRBV20-1 TGCAGTGCAACCCGACAGGGGATGAACACTGAAGCTTTCTTT CSATRQGMNTEAFF
TRBD1 many TRBJ1-4 TRBV7-9 TGTGCCAGCAGCCTGGGACAGGTTTCTGAAAAACTGTTTTTT CASSLGQVSEKLFF
TRBD1 few TRBJ2-7 TRBV4-2 TGTGCCAGCAGCCAAGACAGGACAGGAGCTTACGAGCAGTACTTC CASSQDRTGAYEQYF
TRBD1 NA TRBJ2-5 TRBV7-6 TGTGCCAGCAGCTTAGGCCTGACAGGGGAAGAGACCCAGTACTTC CASSLGLTGEETQYF
TRBD2 few TRBJ2-3 TRBV20-1 TGCAGTGCTAGAAGGGCGAGCGGGGGGGCAACAGATACGCAGTATTTT CSARRASGGATDTQYF
NA NA TRBJ1-4 TRBV6-5 TGTGCCAGCAGTTACTCGTCCCCCTTGAATGAAAAACTGTTTTTT CASSYSSPLNEKLFF
NA few TRBJ2-1 TRBV9 TGTGCCAGCAGCCCGCTCCGGGAAGTTTCCTACAATGAGCAGTTCTTC CASSPLREVSYNEQFF
NA few TRBJ2-7 TRBV5-5 TGTGCCAGCAGCTCCTCCACGAGGGAGCAGTACTTC CASSSSTREQYF
NA few TRBJ1-1 TRBV7-9 TGTGCCAGCAGCTCCGTACGGGCCAATGAGAACACTGAAGCTTTCTTT CASSSVRANENTEAFF
NA many TRBJ1-4 TRBV20-1 TGCAGTGCTAGAGATCTCAGGGGCGGAGAAAAACTGTTTTTT CSARDLRGGEKLFF
NA NA TRBJ1-1 TRBV6-5 TGTGCCAGCAGTTACCGCGACATATCCAAAGCTTTCTTT CASSYRDISKAFF
TRBD2 NA TRBJ2-5 TRBV7-2 TGTGCCAGCAGCTTGCAGCGGGGTGACGGAGAGACCCAGTACTTC CASSLQRGDGETQYF
NA NA TRBJ2-5 TRBV7-2 TGTGCCAGCAGCTTAGGGGCAGGGTTAGAGACCCAGTACTTC CASSLGAGLETQYF
NA NA TRBJ1-2 TRBV6-2/TRBV6-3 TGTGCCAGCAGAAATCCAGGGAACTATGGCTACACCTTC CASRNPGNYGYTF
NA NA TRBJ1-2 TRBV7-2 TGTGCCAGCAGCTCTGGTCTCTTCTATGGCTACACCTTC CASSSGLFYGYTF
NA many TRBJ2-2 TRBV23-1 TGCGCCAGCAGTATTTCGACAGGGAACACCGGGGAGCTGTTTTTT CASSISTGNTGELFF
NA few TRBJ1-1 TRBV5-1 TGCGCCAGCAGCTTGTTTGGGGCGAACACTGAAGCTTTCTTT CASSLFGANTEAFF
NA few TRBJ2-7 TRBV6-5 TGTGCCAGCAGTTACTCGAGGTTTGGCAACTACGAGCAGTACTTC CASSYSRFGNYEQYF
NA many TRBJ1-4 TRBV12-3/TRBV12-4 TGTGCCAGCAGTTTTATAAATCAAGGAGAAAAACTGTTTTTT CASSFINQGEKLFF
NA many TRBJ2-1 TRBV12-3/TRBV12-4 TGTGCCAGCAGGTCCAGGGGACCCAGCTCCTACAATGAGCAGTTCTTC CASRSRGPSSYNEQFF
TRBD2 many TRBJ2-2 TRBV7-2 TGTGCCAGCAGGCCTCCGGGACTAGCGAACACCGGGGAGCTGTTTTTT CASRPPGLANTGELFF
TRBD2 few TRBJ2-5 TRBV5-6 TGTGCCAGCAGCTCCGGACTAGCCGCGCAGACCCAGTACTTC CASSSGLAAQTQYF
TRBD2 NA TRBJ2-1 TRBV18 TGTGCCAGCTCACCCGCGGGGGTTTCCTACAATGAGCAGTTCTTC CASSPAGVSYNEQFF